A single sample is the source of the 13 T cell receptor beta chains below, sequenced in a study of blood T cell repertoires in COVID-19. Assay: immunoSEQ multiplex PCR; the TCRdb copy retains only in-frame clones and omits some. The sample has 150,000 to 200,000 clones; roughly 88% are singletons. Sequencing input: PBMCs or T cells enriched from blood (not recorded which). These receptors were taken from a woman between 45 and 65 years old who had recovered from COVID-19.

This clone appeared a single time. The gene calls are TRBV29-1 and TRBJ2-3; 8 positions agree with TRBD1. CDR1 and CDR2 (germline): SQVTM, ANQGSEA. The ends lost 7 bases at V and 4 bases at J; junction bases unmatched: 4. The CDR3 totals 12 residues. The CDR3 sequence is CSAPTGADTQYF. The CDR3 nucleotides read TGCAGCGCCCCGACAGGGGCAGATACGCAGTATTTT.

This clone was counted between two and nine times. V and J are TRBV19 and TRBJ1-5, with 9 positions matching TRBD1. The CDR3 sequence is 17 residues long. V lost 6 bases and J lost 2; bases outside the gene matches: 11. Germline CDR1 and CDR2: LNHDA and SQIVND (reference sequence). CDR3: CASRPQGASFGNQPQHF. DNA of the CDR3: TGTGCCAGTAGACCACAGGGGGCTAGCTTCGGCAATCAGCCCCAGCATTTT.

The rearrangement links TRBV7-3 to TRBJ2-7; 8 bases line up with TRBD1. The CDR3 has 14 residues. Losses at the gene ends were 3 bases for V and 4 bases for J; bases not matched to a gene: 5. Germline CDR1 and CDR2: SGHTA and FQGTGA. The DNA of the CDR3 is TGTGCCAGCAGCTTGGACAGGGTGGAGTACGAGCAGTACTTC. Encoded protein: CASSLDRVEYEQYF.

The chain employs TRBV12-5 and TRBJ1-3; D may be TRBD1 (5 bases). CDR1 and CDR2 from the germline V gene are LGHNT and FRNRAP. V lost 0 bases to trimming and J lost 1 base, with 16 bases between them. The CDR3 totals 18 residues. CDR3 bases: TGTGCTAGTGGTTTGGTACGTTGGGAGGGACCTTCTGGAAACACCATATATTTT. Translation: CASGLVRWEGPSGNTIYF. The full variable domain, with the rest looked up from reference TRBV12-5 and TRBJ1-3, is DARVTQTPRHKVTEMGQEVTMRCQPILGHNTVFWYRQTMMQGLELLAYFRNRAPLDDSGMPKDRFSAEMPDATLATLKIQPSEPRDSAVYFCASGLVRWEGPSGNTIYFGEGSWLTVV.

This clone was detected a few times. The V and J genes are TRBV19 and TRBJ2-7; 9 nucleotides line up with TRBD1. Trimming removed 3 bases from V and 6 bases from J; junction bases left unmatched: 12. Germline V lookup: CDR1 LNHDA, CDR2 SQIVND (reference sequence). This CDR3 has 16 amino acids. This chain's CDR3 is CASSIRGTGIGGEQYF. The CDR3 DNA reads as TGTGCCAGTAGTATCCGGGGGACAGGGATAGGAGGCGAGCAGTACTTC. The full variable domain, in which reference TRBV19 and TRBJ2-7 provide the parts outside the CDR3, is DGGITQSPKYLFRKEGQNVTLSCEQNLNHDAMYWYRQDPGQGLRLIYYSQIVNDFQKGDIAEGYSVSREKKESFPLTVTSAQKNPTAFYLCASSIRGTGIGGEQYFGPGTRLTVT.

This chain links TRBV12-5 with TRBJ1-1; 12 bases agree with TRBD1. The J segment lost 1 base and the V segment lost 6 bases, leaving 3 bases of the junction unmatched. Germline CDR1 reads LGHNT; CDR2 reads FRNRAP. The CDR3 is made up of 15 amino acids. CDR3 in DNA: TGTGCTAGTGGGGGACAGGGGGCGAAGAACACTGAAGCTTTCTTT. Its protein is CASGGQGAKNTEAFF.

In its sample, this clone was seen once. The chain is built from TRBV27 and TRBJ1-6; TRBD1 agrees at 7 bases. V lost 2 bases to trimming and J lost 7 bases; unmatched junction nucleotides: 2. Looked up from germline, CDR1 is MNHEY and CDR2 is SMNVEV (reference sequence). The CDR3 sequence is 14 residues long. CDR3 nucleotide sequence: TGTGCCAGCAGTTTAATACAGGGGAATTCACCCCTCCACTTT. As protein: CASSLIQGNSPLHF.

This rearrangement joins TRBV19 to TRBJ1-1; D is unresolved. The length of the CDR3 is 14 residues. Germline V gives CDR1 LNHDA, CDR2 SQIVND (reference sequence). Trimming cost V 3 bases and J 8 bases, with 16 bases left between them. The CDR3 is CASSIAGSRKEAFF. CDR3 sequence (DNA): TGTGCCAGTAGTATCGCGGGGTCTCGAAAAGAAGCTTTCTTT.

This chain connects TRBV6-6 to TRBJ1-1; D gene ambiguous. Trimming removed 10 bases at V and 2 bases at J, with 8 bases between. CDR3 length equals 11 residues. Germline V gives CDR1 MNHNY, CDR2 SVGAGI (reference sequence). Here the CDR3 reads CATRYNTEAFF. The CDR3 DNA reads as TGTGCCACCAGATATAACACTGAAGCTTTCTTT.

This clone is a singleton in its sample. This chain connects TRBV9 to TRBJ1-3, with no clear D. There are 16 residues in the CDR3. Germline CDR1 reads SGDLS; CDR2 reads YYNGEE. V gave up 0 bases and J gave up 3 bases, with 13 bases separating them. The CDR3 nucleotides are TGTGCCAGCAGCGTAGGGGCAATGCCCTATGGAAACACCATATATTTT. This codes for CASSVGAMPYGNTIYF.

This clone was observed a single time. The V gene is TRBV3-1 (or the pseudogene TRBV3-2), the J gene TRBJ1-2; a possible D gene is TRBD1 (5 bases). CDR1 and CDR2 from the germline V gene are LGHDT and YNNKEL (reference sequence). The CDR3 runs 14 residues. Trimming took off 1 base at V and 3 bases at J, with 9 bases between the two ends. The CDR3 region is CASSQGQQYYGYTF. In DNA, the CDR3 is TGTGCCAGCAGCCAAGGACAGCAGTACTATGGCTACACCTTC.

This CDR3 reads CASGLGGSFSLSSYEQYF. DNA of the CDR3: TGTGCTAGTGGTTTAGGGGGCTCGTTCTCCCTAAGCTCCTACGAGCAGTACTTC. The gene calls are TRBV12-5 and TRBJ2-7; 7 positions match TRBD1. V was clipped by 3 bases and J by 0 bases; unmatched bases: 14. The CDR3 loop spans 18 amino acids. Germline V gene data show CDR1 as LGHNT and CDR2 as FRNRAP. Looking up the rest from reference TRBV12-5 and TRBJ2-7 gives the full variable domain: DARVTQTPRHKVTEMGQEVTMRCQPILGHNTVFWYRQTMMQGLELLAYFRNRAPLDDSGMPKDRFSAEMPDATLATLKIQPSEPRDSAVYFCASGLGGSFSLSSYEQYFGPGTRLTVT.

V and J are TRBV6-5 and TRBJ1-5; D not certain. Germline assignment: CDR1 MNHEY and CDR2 SVGAGI. Trimming removed 6 bases at V and 9 bases at J, with 9 bases between. The CDR3 extends over 11 amino acids. CDR3: CASSPQMPQHF. In DNA form, the CDR3 reads TGTGCCAGCAGCCCCCAGATGCCCCAGCATTTT.